This TCR beta chain was identified during a study of Graves' ophthalmopathy and Graves' hyperthyroidism (dated by TCRdb to the late 2010s). About the study as a whole: Peripheral blood was collected before any treatment was given, at the time of initial diagnosis. T-cell repertoires of thyroid tissue and blood were compared in about 6 hyperthyroidism patients. An independent validation cohort comprised 18 hyperthyroidism patients and 15 to 17 patients who later progressed from hyperthyroidism to ophthalmopathy. After sampling, hyperthyroidism patients received methimazole starting at 30 mg daily, and ophthalmopathy patients received high-dose intravenous methylprednisolone. To explore V-J signatures that distinguish ophthalmopathy from hyperthyroidism, a discovery set of 100 patients was enrolled, made up of roughly 41 with ophthalmopathy and under 65 with stable hyperthyroidism. TCR beta repertoire signatures were used to distinguish Graves' ophthalmopathy from Graves' hyperthyroidism and to predict progression to ophthalmopathy. In total, around 130 blood samples were TCR-sequenced: approximately 40 ophthalmopathy, some 75 hyperthyroidism and roughly 17 hyperthyroidism-to-ophthalmopathy patients. For training and testing, the roughly 100 patients in the discovery cohort were randomly divided in a 7:3 ratio. Study-wide conclusions, independent of this receptor: Most of the expanded thyroid clonotypes with a frequency above 0.001 were also detected in blood, and it was suggested that the thyroid immune response may be reflected by blood repertoires. Sample size was not predetermined statistically, and investigators were not blinded to group allocation. In cross-validation, the 13-signature model distinguished ophthalmopathy from stable hyperthyroidism with 85% to 90% sensitivity and about 81% specificity, and in the test set the corresponding values were around 80% and 75%. In validation, the model predicted ophthalmopathy progression with more than 55% sensitivity and approximately 75% specificity; fewer than 15 predicted patients were CT-confirmed with GO in a median of about 6.1 months.

Ophthalmopathy patients had moderately to severely active disease, Clinical Activity Score of at least 3, NOSPECS grade of at least 4, and disease duration under 3 months. Patients were excluded if they had other autoimmune diseases, uncontrolled infections, pregnancy or lactation. Clinical symptoms, serum thyroxine, TRAb, thyroid ultrasound and orbital computed tomography were used for diagnosis. Using Ficoll-Paque density gradient centrifugation, PBMCs were isolated from about 9.4 ml of fresh peripheral blood. Total RNA was extracted with Trizol reagent and quality-checked on an Agilent 2100 Bioanalyzer. This clonotype has a count of ten or more. The target of this receptor is not known. Nothing much larger sits one base from this clone, and base qualities are not available. Trimming takes 1 base from V and 2 bases from J, and the germline ends sit 5 bases apart. CDR1 and CDR2 are drawn from the germline V gene (reference sequence): DFQATT, SNEGSKA. Measured from the cysteine to the phenylalanine, the CDR3 is 13 residues long. CDR3 DNA is the only sequence kept; it has 39 bases, read in frame from the first base.

TCR beta CDR3 regions were amplified from RNA transcripts for repertoire sequencing. A first-round RT-PCR used HTBI primers with the Qiagen OneStep RT-PCR kit, followed by a second-round multiplex PCR, size selection and purification. The libraries underwent paired-end sequencing with 100 bp reads on an Illumina HiSeq2000. For the original study's pipeline: SOAPnuke was used to process the reads, removing any read that contained adapters or uncalled bases, had a mean Phred below 15, or lacked an exact match to the constant primer or identifier. High-quality paired reads were merged with COPE v1.2.5. Unique nucleotide sequences were defined as clonotypes and aligned to IMGT TRB V, D and J references using MiTCR v1.1. Only V-J combinations with frequency above 0.0001 were analysed, covering 99% to 99.2% of repertoires. For each V-J combination, a TCR clonal expansion and chaos score was defined as F50 clonal expansion divided by the chaos observed in the TCRdist matrix. Welch's t-statistics and random forest were used to reduce features to about 14 V-J combinations, which were fed into a naive Bayes classifier. The Morisita-Horn index was used to measure how similar the thyroid and blood repertoires were. The public reads were reprocessed in TCRdb via fastp at Q25 and MiXCR, keeping in-frame beta chains. Rows matching on CDR3 protein sequence are summarized as one entry with the most common DNA and genes. What appears here as the V and J calls and clone size reflects TCRdb's work, not the paper's. Across this sample there are about 200,000 distinct CDR3 sequences, with less than 30% seen only once. Approximately 9.1% of the sample lies in the top ten.

This clonotype was obtained from a man aged 45-60 years with Graves' ophthalmopathy. Donor details come from another sample of the same person, matched by shared clones. The rearrangement joined TRBV20-1 to TRBJ2-2, with an unclear D gene assignment. Source material: peripheral blood. CDR3 protein: CSARVQNTGELFF. At the DNA level, the sequence is TGCAGTGCTAGAGTACAAAACACCGGGGAGCTGTTTTTT.